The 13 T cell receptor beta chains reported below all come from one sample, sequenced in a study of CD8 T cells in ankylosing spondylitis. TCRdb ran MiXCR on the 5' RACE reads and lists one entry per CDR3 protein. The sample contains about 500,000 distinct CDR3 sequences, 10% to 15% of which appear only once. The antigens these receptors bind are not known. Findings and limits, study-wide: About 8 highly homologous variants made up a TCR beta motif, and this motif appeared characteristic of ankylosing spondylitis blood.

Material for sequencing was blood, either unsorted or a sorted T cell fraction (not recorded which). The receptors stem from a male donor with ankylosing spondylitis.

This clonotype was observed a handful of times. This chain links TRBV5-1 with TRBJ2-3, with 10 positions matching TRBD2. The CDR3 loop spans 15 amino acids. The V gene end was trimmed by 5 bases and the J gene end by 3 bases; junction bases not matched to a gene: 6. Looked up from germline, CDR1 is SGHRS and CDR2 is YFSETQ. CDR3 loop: CASRFGLAVTDTQYF. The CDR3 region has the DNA TGCGCCAGCAGGTTTGGACTAGCGGTGACAGATACGCAGTATTTT. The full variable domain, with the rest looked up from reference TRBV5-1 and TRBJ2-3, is KAGVTQTPRYLIKTRGQQVTLSCSPISGHRSVSWYQQTPGQGLQFLFEYFSETQRNKGNFPGRFSGRQFSNSRSEMNVSTLELGDSALYLCASRFGLAVTDTQYFGPGTRLTVL.

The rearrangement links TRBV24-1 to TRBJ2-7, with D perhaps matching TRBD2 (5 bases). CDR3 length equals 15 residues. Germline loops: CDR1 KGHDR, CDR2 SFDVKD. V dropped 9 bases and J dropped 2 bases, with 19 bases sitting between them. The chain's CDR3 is CATSGEEPIPYEQYF. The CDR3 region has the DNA TGTGCCACCTCCGGGGAAGAACCGATACCCTACGAGCAGTACTTC.

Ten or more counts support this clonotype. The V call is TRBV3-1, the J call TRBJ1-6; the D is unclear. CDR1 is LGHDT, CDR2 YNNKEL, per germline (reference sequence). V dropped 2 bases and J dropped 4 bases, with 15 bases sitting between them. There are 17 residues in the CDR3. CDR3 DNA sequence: TGTGCCAGCAGCCAAAAGGCAGCAAGAGCTTATAATTCACCCCTCCACTTT. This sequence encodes CASSQKAARAYNSPLHF.

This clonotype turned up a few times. The CDR3 protein is CASSPGLAEDTQYF. The CDR3 bases are TGTGCCAGCAGCCCCGGACTAGCCGAAGATACGCAGTATTTT. The chain joins TRBV5-4 to TRBJ2-3; 8 nucleotides align to TRBD2. CDR3 length: 14 amino acids. J was trimmed by 5 bases and V by 4 bases; bases with no gene match: 6. Germline-derived CDR1 and CDR2 are SGHNT and YYREEE (reference sequence).

In nucleotides, the CDR3 is TGTGCCAGCAGCCACCTACCAGTAGCGGGAATCAACGAGCAGTACGTC. Translating it yields CASSHLPVAGINEQYV. V is TRBV7-2 and J is TRBJ2-7; TRBD2 matches 8 bases. The CDR3 length is 16 residues. CDR1 and CDR2 (germline): SGHTA, FQGNSA. Trimming took 5 bases from V and 5 from J; bases not matched to a gene: 14.

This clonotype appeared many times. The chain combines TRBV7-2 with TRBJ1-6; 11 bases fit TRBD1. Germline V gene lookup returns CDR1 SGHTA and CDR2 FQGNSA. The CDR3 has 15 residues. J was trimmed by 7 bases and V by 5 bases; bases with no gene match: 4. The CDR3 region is CASSRDRGSNSPLHF. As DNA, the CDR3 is TGTGCCAGCAGCCGGGACAGGGGGTCAAATTCACCCCTCCACTTT.

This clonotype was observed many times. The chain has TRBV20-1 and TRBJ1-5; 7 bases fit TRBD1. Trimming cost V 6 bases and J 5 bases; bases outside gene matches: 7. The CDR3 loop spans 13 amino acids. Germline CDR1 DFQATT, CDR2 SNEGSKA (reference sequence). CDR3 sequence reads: CSAPQGIDQPQHF. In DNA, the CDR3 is TGCAGTGCCCCACAGGGGATCGATCAGCCCCAGCATTTT.

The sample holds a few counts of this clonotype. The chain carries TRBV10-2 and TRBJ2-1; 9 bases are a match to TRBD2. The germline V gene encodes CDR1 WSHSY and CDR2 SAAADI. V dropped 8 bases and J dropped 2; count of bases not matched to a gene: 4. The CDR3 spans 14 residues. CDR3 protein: CASRASGAYNEQFF. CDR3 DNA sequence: TGCGCCAGCCGGGCTAGCGGGGCCTACAATGAGCAGTTCTTC.

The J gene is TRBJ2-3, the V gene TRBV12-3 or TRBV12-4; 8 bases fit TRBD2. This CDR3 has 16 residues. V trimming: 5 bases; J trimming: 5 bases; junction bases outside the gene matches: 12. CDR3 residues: CASSPTRASGRDTQYF. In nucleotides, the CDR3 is TGTGCCAGCAGTCCTACCCGGGCTAGCGGGCGAGATACGCAGTATTTT.

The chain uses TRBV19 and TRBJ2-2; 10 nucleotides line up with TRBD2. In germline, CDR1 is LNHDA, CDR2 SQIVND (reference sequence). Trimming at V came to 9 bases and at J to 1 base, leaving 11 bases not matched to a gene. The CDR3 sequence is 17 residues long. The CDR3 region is CASKSQRGGMNTGELFF. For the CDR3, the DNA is TGTGCCAGCAAATCACAGCGGGGGGGCATGAACACCGGGGAGCTGTTTTTT.

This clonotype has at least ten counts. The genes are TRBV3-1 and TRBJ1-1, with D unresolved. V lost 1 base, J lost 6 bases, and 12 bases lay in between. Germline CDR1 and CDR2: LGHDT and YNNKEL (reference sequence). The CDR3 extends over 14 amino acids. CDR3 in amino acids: CASSQVMGFAEAFF. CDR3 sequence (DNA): TGTGCCAGCAGCCAAGTCATGGGCTTCGCTGAAGCTTTCTTT.

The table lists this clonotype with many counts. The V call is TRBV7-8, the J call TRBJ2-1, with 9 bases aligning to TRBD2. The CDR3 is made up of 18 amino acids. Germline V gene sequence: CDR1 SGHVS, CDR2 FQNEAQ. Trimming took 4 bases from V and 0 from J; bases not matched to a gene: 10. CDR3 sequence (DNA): TGTGCCAGCAGCTGGGCGATGCGGGAGGGTAGCTCCTACAATGAGCAGTTCTTC. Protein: CASSWAMREGSSYNEQFF. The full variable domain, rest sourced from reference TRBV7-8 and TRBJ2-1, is GAGVSQSPRYKVAKRGQDVALRCDPISGHVSLFWYQQALGQGPEFLTYFQNEAQLDKSGLPSDRFFAERPEGSVSTLKIQRTQQEDSAVYLCASSWAMREGSSYNEQFFGPGTRLTVL.

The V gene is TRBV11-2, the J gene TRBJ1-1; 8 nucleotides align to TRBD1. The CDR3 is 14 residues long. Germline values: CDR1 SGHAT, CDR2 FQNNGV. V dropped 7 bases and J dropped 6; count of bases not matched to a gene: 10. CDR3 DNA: TGTGCCAGCACCCCTATCTCCAGGGGGCCTGAAGCTTTCTTT. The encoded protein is CASTPISRGPEAFF.